A single sample is the source of the 28 T cell receptor beta chains below, sequenced in a study of T cell repertoires in cytomegalovirus infection. TCRdb re-called the reads with MiXCR, one entry per CDR3 protein. The sample contains approximately 73,000 distinct CDR3 sequences, 35% to 45% of which appear only once. Antigens of these TCRs are unknown. Material: CD8+ T cells from cultured PBMCs, obtained from culture after CMV antigen stimulation. The source of these receptors is a human donor in good health (CMV status not recorded). Some clones in this sample may be carry-over from other donors' samples.

Only one count was recorded for this clonotype. The V and J genes are TRBV4-1 and TRBJ1-6; D call uncertain. Trimming pared 0 bases from V and 5 bases from J, leaving 14 bases between. The germline gives CDR1 MGHRA, CDR2 YSYEKL. This CDR3 spans 17 amino acids. Written as DNA, the CDR3 is TGCGCCAGCAGCCAAGAAGCCCAGATACTACATAATTCACCCCTCCACTTT. Its protein is CASSQEAQILHNSPLHF.

The chain recombines TRBV7-9 with TRBJ2-7, with D unclear. Germline V CDR1 and CDR2: SEHNR, FQNEAQ (reference sequence). Trimming took 2 bases from V and 5 from J, leaving 7 bases between them. The CDR3 spans 12 residues. The CDR3 loop is CASSLRVNEQYF. CDR3 nucleotides: TGTGCCAGCAGCTTACGGGTAAACGAGCAGTACTTC.

This clonotype was seen a few times. The genes are TRBV15 and TRBJ1-4, with a tentative D call TRBD1 (6 bases). Germline values: CDR1 LNHNV, CDR2 YYDKDF (reference sequence). This CDR3 has 15 amino acids. V lost 6 bases, J lost 4 bases, and 15 bases lay in between. CDR3 residues: CATSYDRMNNEKLFF. The CDR3, as DNA: TGTGCCACCAGTTATGACAGGATGAATAATGAAAAACTGTTTTTT.

The chain couples TRBV7-9 to TRBJ2-1; D might be TRBD1 or TRBD2, each matching 5 bases. Trimming shortened V by 7 bases and J by 12 bases, and 19 bases separated the two germline ends. The CDR3 is made up of 13 amino acids. Germline lookup yields CDR1 SEHNR and CDR2 FQNEAQ (reference sequence). CDR3 region: CASNFGTAQGQFF. Written as DNA, the CDR3 is TGTGCCAGCAACTTCGGGACGGCGCAAGGGCAGTTCTTC.

V usage is TRBV7-6 and J usage is TRBJ2-7; TRBD1 or TRBD2 may be the D gene (5 bases each). Germline V gives CDR1 SGHVS, CDR2 FNYEAQ. The CDR3 extends over 13 amino acids. V dropped 5 bases and J dropped 5 bases, with 13 bases sitting between them. CDR3 nucleotide sequence: TGTGCCAGCAGCGCAGGGAGCCCCAACGAGCAGTACTTC. It codes for CASSAGSPNEQYF.

This clonotype occurred a few times. The chain employs TRBV7-8 and TRBJ2-1; TRBD2 is a possible D gene (5 bases). This CDR3 has 14 residues. The V end lost 3 bases, the J end lost 8 bases, and 14 bases lay between the germline ends. Germline V gene data show CDR1 as SGHVS and CDR2 as FQNEAQ. In nucleotides, the CDR3 is TGTGCCAGCAGCTTCGAGGGAACGTGGTATGAGCAGTTCTTC. It codes for CASSFEGTWYEQFF.

The chain joins TRBV6-2 or TRBV6-3 to TRBJ2-1; unclear D gene. The CDR3 consists of 12 residues. The V end lost 6 bases, the J end lost 8 bases, and 11 bases lay between the germline ends. Germline V gives CDR1 MNHEY, CDR2 SVGEGT. The CDR3 sequence is CASSPGGDEQFF. Here the CDR3 DNA reads TGTGCCAGCAGCCCCGGTGGCGATGAGCAGTTCTTC.

The chain has TRBV6-5 and TRBJ2-5; 11 bases are shared with TRBD2. Trimming cost V 5 bases and J 5 bases; bases outside gene matches: 13. Germline V gene sequence: CDR1 MNHEY, CDR2 SVGAGI. This CDR3 has 17 amino acids. The CDR3 coding sequence is TGTGCCAGCAGTCCTTCGGAGCTAGCGGGGGGTCGGGAGACCCAGTACTTC. Protein: CASSPSELAGGRETQYF.

This clonotype was counted between two and nine times. This chain links TRBV7-6 with TRBJ2-7; the D is unclear. The V and J ends lost 5 bases and 0 bases respectively, with 8 bases between them. This CDR3 spans 13 amino acids. Per germline, CDR1 SGHVS and CDR2 FNYEAQ. For the CDR3, the DNA is TGTGCCAGCAGCCCCCCGTACTCCTACGAGCAGTACTTC. Amino acid sequence: CASSPPYSYEQYF.

The gene calls are TRBV6-2 or TRBV6-3 and TRBJ2-1; D unclear. The germline V gene encodes CDR1 MNHEY and CDR2 SVGEGT. This CDR3 spans 12 amino acids. V was trimmed by 6 bases and J by 6 bases, leaving 9 bases between them. Here the CDR3 reads CASSPDTNEQFF. CDR3 nucleotide sequence: TGTGCCAGCAGCCCAGACACCAATGAGCAGTTCTTC.

The chain joins TRBV12-3 or TRBV12-4 to TRBJ1-5; 7 nucleotides agree with TRBD1. The CDR3 contains 15 residues. V was clipped by 6 bases and J by 1 base; unmatched bases: 6. CDR3 sequence: CASSPGTVSNQPQHF. CDR3 DNA sequence: TGTGCCAGCAGCCCCGGGACAGTAAGCAATCAGCCCCAGCATTTT.

The V call is TRBV20-1, the J call TRBJ1-5; a weak D match, TRBD1 (5 bases). Germline V gene data show CDR1 as DFQATT and CDR2 as SNEGSKA (reference sequence). V shed 0 bases and J shed 3 bases, with 12 bases lying between them. The CDR3 is made up of 15 amino acids. CDR3 sequence: CSARDPGLNNQPQHF. The CDR3 DNA sequence: TGCAGTGCTAGAGACCCAGGGCTGAACAATCAGCCCCAGCATTTT.

The V call is TRBV27, the J call TRBJ2-1, with D unresolved. Germline-derived CDR1 and CDR2 are MNHEY and SMNVEV (reference sequence). CDR3 length: 14 residues. V was cut by 0 bases and J by 1 base, with 4 bases left in between. CDR3: CASSLSNSYNEQFF. CDR3 bases: TGTGCCAGCAGTTTATCAAATTCCTACAATGAGCAGTTCTTC.

This chain uses TRBV7-6 with TRBJ2-7; D uncertain. CDR3 length equals 15 residues. Germline loops: CDR1 SGHVS, CDR2 FNYEAQ. The V gene lost 2 bases and the J gene lost 0 bases, with 11 bases spanning the gap. The DNA for the CDR3 is TGTGCCAGCAGCTTATTTCCAGGCGACTCCTACGAGCAGTACTTC. Its translation is CASSLFPGDSYEQYF.

This clonotype was recorded a few times. The chain joins TRBV6-5 to TRBJ2-3; D is uncertain. The V and J ends lost 2 bases and 3 bases respectively, with 15 bases between them. Germline V gene sequence: CDR1 MNHEY, CDR2 SVGAGI. The CDR3 spans 16 residues. The CDR3 protein is CASSYNPGAGTDTQYF. CDR3 coding DNA: TGTGCCAGCAGTTACAACCCAGGAGCCGGGACAGATACGCAGTATTTT.

This clonotype was seen a handful of times. The chain has TRBV7-9 and TRBJ1-4, with 7 bases identical to TRBD1. CDR3 size: 16 residues. The V and J ends lost 6 bases and 5 bases, in that order; junction bases with no gene match: 12. Germline values: CDR1 SEHNR, CDR2 FQNEAQ (reference sequence). The CDR3 reads CASSNIQTGLNEKLFF. The CDR3, as DNA: TGTGCCAGCAGTAACATACAGACAGGGTTAAATGAAAAACTGTTTTTT.

The J gene is TRBJ2-2, the V gene TRBV5-1; 9 bases map to TRBD1. The CDR3 contains 16 residues. CDR1 SGHRS and CDR2 YFSETQ come from the germline V gene. Trimming at V came to 3 bases and at J to 7 bases, leaving 10 bases not matched to a gene. CDR3 in amino acids: CASSWGTGSGGGELFF. The DNA for the CDR3 is TGCGCCAGCAGCTGGGGGACAGGGTCCGGAGGCGGGGAGCTGTTTTTT.

J is TRBJ2-7 and V is TRBV27; no clear D. The germline CDR1 and CDR2 sequences are MNHEY and SMNVEV (reference sequence). The V and J ends lost 5 bases and 7 bases respectively, with 15 bases between them. The CDR3 spans 13 residues. Written as DNA, the CDR3 is TGTGCCAGCAGTATTGGCCGGGCCATGGAGCAGTACTTC. Protein product: CASSIGRAMEQYF.

The chain joins TRBV19 to TRBJ2-7; D tentatively reads TRBD1 or TRBD2 (5 bases each). V lost 0 bases and J 5 bases, leaving 14 bases between the germline ends. This CDR3 is built from 15 residues. Germline V gene lookup returns CDR1 LNHDA and CDR2 SQIVND (reference sequence). Here the CDR3 DNA reads TGTGCCAGTAGTATAGATGGGGCCGGGACGAACGAGCAGTACTTC. This encodes CASSIDGAGTNEQYF. The full variable domain, its missing parts supplied by reference TRBV19 and TRBJ2-7, is DGGITQSPKYLFRKEGQNVTLSCEQNLNHDAMYWYRQDPGQGLRLIYYSQIVNDFQKGDIAEGYSVSREKKESFPLTVTSAQKNPTAFYLCASSIDGAGTNEQYFGPGTRLTVT.

V is TRBV10-2 and J is TRBJ1-5; perhaps TRBD1 as D (5 bases). Trimming removed 2 bases from V and 0 bases from J, with 11 bases in between. The CDR3 has 16 residues. Per germline, CDR1 WSHSY and CDR2 SAAADI. The CDR3 nucleotides read TGCGCCAGCAGTGAGCTTTGGGGCGGTAGCAATCAGCCCCAGCATTTT. The encoded protein is CASSELWGGSNQPQHF.

This clonotype has a handful of counts. J is TRBJ2-1 and V is TRBV7-2; D unresolved. The CDR3 extends over 14 amino acids. In germline, CDR1 is SGHTA, CDR2 FQGNSA. V shed 0 bases and J shed 8 bases, with 11 bases lying between them. CDR3 amino acids: CASSLARGNYEQFF. The CDR3 nucleotides read TGTGCCAGCAGCTTAGCGCGTGGGAACTATGAGCAGTTCTTC.

This clonotype was counted a single time. The genes are TRBV19 and TRBJ2-2, with a tentative D call TRBD2 (5 bases). With 8 bases removed from V and 0 bases from J, the gap between germline ends came to 22 bases. Germline CDR1 and CDR2: LNHDA and SQIVND (reference sequence). The CDR3 is 18 amino acids. CDR3 DNA: TGTGCCAGTCCCCCTTCTTATGAGGGCCTTTCGAACACCGGGGAGCTGTTTTTT. This gives the protein CASPPSYEGLSNTGELFF.

The chain couples TRBV4-1 to TRBJ2-2, with unresolved D. The germline V and J ends were trimmed by 0 bases and 6 bases, with 14 bases remaining between them. The CDR3 contains 16 residues. The germline V gene has CDR1 MGHRA and CDR2 YSYEKL. CDR3 in DNA: TGCGCCAGCAGCCAAGATCCGGCTATTTTTGCCGGGGAGCTGTTTTTT. The encoded protein is CASSQDPAIFAGELFF.

The V call is TRBV7-3, the J call TRBJ1-4; the match to TRBD1 covers 7 bases. V was clipped by 2 bases and J by 0 bases; unmatched bases: 9. Germline V gene data show CDR1 as SGHTA and CDR2 as FQGTGA. This CDR3 is 18 amino acids long. CDR3 nucleotide sequence: TGTGCCAGCAGCTTACTACAGCCAGGGACAGCAACTAATGAAAAACTGTTTTTT. It translates to CASSLLQPGTATNEKLFF.

The chain joins TRBV7-2 to TRBJ1-1, with TRBD1 matching over 7 bases. Germline loops: CDR1 SGHTA, CDR2 FQGNSA. This CDR3 spans 14 amino acids. With 4 bases clipped from V and 2 bases from J, the junction kept 4 bases outside the gene matches. The CDR3 region is CASSWDSINTEAFF. For the CDR3, the DNA is TGTGCCAGCAGCTGGGACAGCATAAACACTGAAGCTTTCTTT. The full variable domain, its missing parts supplied by reference TRBV7-2 and TRBJ1-1, is GAGVSQSPSNKVTEKGKDVELRCDPISGHTALYWYRQSLGQGLEFLIYFQGNSAPDKSGLPSDRFSAERTGGSVSTLTIQRTQQEDSAVYLCASSWDSINTEAFFGQGTRLTVV.

J is TRBJ2-3 and V is TRBV5-4; 14 bases agree with TRBD2. This CDR3 has 22 amino acids. The germline V gene encodes CDR1 SGHNT and CDR2 YYREEE (reference sequence). The junction had 22 bases not matched to a gene; V was cut back by 4 bases and J by 3 bases. The DNA for the CDR3 is TGTGCCAGCAGCCCCCCCTTTCCGGGACTAGCGGGGGCCGACTATTTTACAGATACGCAGTATTTT. Its translation is CASSPPFPGLAGADYFTDTQYF.

Only a few counts were recorded for this clonotype. The gene calls are TRBV4-1 and TRBJ1-1; D is possibly TRBD1 (6 bases). Trimming pared 3 bases from V and 1 base from J, leaving 12 bases between. Per germline, CDR1 MGHRA and CDR2 YSYEKL. This CDR3 is built from 15 residues. The CDR3 bases are TGCGCCAGCAGCCAGACCACAGGGAGGAACACTGAAGCTTTCTTT. Its protein is CASSQTTGRNTEAFF.

The chain couples TRBV5-1 to TRBJ1-1; D is possibly TRBD1 (6 bases). CDR1 and CDR2 from the germline V gene are SGHRS and YFSETQ. The CDR3 contains 13 residues. V was clipped by 4 bases and J by 10 bases, with 17 bases between them. Here the CDR3 DNA reads TGCGCCAGCAGCCCCGGGATGGAGACAGGAGCTTTCTTT. Its translation is CASSPGMETGAFF. The full variable domain, completed using reference TRBV5-1 and TRBJ1-1, is KAGVTQTPRYLIKTRGQQVTLSCSPISGHRSVSWYQQTPGQGLQFLFEYFSETQRNKGNFPGRFSGRQFSNSRSEMNVSTLELGDSALYLCASSPGMETGAFFGQGTRLTVV.